This TCR beta chain was captured by sequencing in a study of shared clonotypes between healthy human individuals. Study as a whole: The study used three CD4 naive, three CD4 memory, two CD8 naive and one CD8 memory plate per donor. Study-level findings and limits: Clonotypes which were not shared had lower generation probabilities than clonotypes that all four donors shared. Even with large depth, rarefaction showed that sorted-subset sequencing was incomplete.

Details on this clone: No antigen is known for it.

The assay used deep level. The assay was immunoSEQ multiplex PCR, and TCRdb's table has in-frame clones only and misses some. Among about 2.1 million clones listed, 93% were seen once. The V and J ends lost 1 base and 10 bases respectively, with 11 bases between them. Germline-derived CDR1 and CDR2 are SGHKS and YYEKEE (reference sequence). The CDR3 has 12 amino acids. CD45RO-negative cells were positively selected for CCR7, leaving out terminally differentiated effector memory CD45RA+ cells. The material sequenced was naive CD8+ T cells from PBMCs. This sequence originates from a man aged 18 to 29 in good health. Some clones in this sample may be carry-over from other donors' samples. The rearrangement joins TRBV5-5 to TRBJ1-2; D is undetermined. CDR3 in DNA: TGTGCCAGCAGCTTGAAGGGAGAAGACTACACCTTC. It yields the protein CASSLKGEDYTF. Filled out from reference TRBV5-5 and TRBJ1-2, the complete variable domain reads DAGVTQSPTHLIKTRGQQVTLRCSPISGHKSVSWYQQVLGQGPQFIFQYYEKEERGRGNFPDRFSARQFPNYSSELNVNALLLGDSALYLCASSLKGEDYTFGSGTRLTVV.